The clone carrying this T cell receptor (beta chain) came up once. In the original processing: Amplified reference gene primers provided the basis for estimating nucleated cell counts. Some clones are missing from TCRdb's copy, which holds only in-frame ones; the method was immunoSEQ multiplex PCR. V and J calls and clone size follow that table, whereas D and trimming were derived from the DNA. The profile shows approximately 38,000 clones, about 91% of them singletons. These data come from a study of blood T cell repertoires in COVID-19. Study as a whole: Samples taken during acute and convalescent COVID-19 were collected in the United States, Italy and Spain. Sources were T cells, B-cell-depleted T cells, or PBMCs; the material itself was cDNA or gDNA.

The CDR3 sequence is 15 residues long. The V end was cut by 10 bases, the J end by 4 bases, with 19 bases between. Germline-derived CDR1 and CDR2 are SNHLY and FYNNEI. V and J are TRBV2 and TRBJ2-2; weak D call: TRBD2 (7 bases). This sequence was found in a woman of 80 years or more with acute or convalescent COVID-19. What was sequenced was peripheral blood. The CDR3 region is CATNGGPRGTGELFF. DNA for the CDR3: TGTGCCACTAACGGGGGGCCCCGGGGCACCGGGGAGCTGTTTTTT.